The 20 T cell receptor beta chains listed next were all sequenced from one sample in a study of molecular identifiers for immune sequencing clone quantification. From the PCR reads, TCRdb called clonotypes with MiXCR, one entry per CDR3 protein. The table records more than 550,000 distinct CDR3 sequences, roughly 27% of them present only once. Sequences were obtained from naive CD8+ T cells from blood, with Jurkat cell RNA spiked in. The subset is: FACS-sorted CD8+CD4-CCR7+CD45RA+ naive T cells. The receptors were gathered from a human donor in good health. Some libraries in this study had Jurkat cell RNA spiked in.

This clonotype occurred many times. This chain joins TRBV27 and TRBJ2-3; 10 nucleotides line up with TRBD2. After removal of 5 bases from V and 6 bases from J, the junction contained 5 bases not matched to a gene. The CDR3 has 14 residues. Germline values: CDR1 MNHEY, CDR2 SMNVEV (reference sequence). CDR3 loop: CASSRASGGDTQYF. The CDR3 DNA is TGTGCCAGCAGTCGGGCTAGCGGGGGCGATACGCAGTATTTT.

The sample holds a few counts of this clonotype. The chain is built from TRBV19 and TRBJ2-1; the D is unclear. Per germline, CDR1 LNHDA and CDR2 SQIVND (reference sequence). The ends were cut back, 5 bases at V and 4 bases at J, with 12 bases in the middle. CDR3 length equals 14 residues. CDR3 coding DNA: TGTGCCAGTAGTCTCTCCCCATCTTACAATGAGCAGTTCTTC. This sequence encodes CASSLSPSYNEQFF. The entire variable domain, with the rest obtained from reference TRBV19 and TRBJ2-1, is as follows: DGGITQSPKYLFRKEGQNVTLSCEQNLNHDAMYWYRQDPGQGLRLIYYSQIVNDFQKGDIAEGYSVSREKKESFPLTVTSAQKNPTAFYLCASSLSPSYNEQFFGPGTRLTVL.

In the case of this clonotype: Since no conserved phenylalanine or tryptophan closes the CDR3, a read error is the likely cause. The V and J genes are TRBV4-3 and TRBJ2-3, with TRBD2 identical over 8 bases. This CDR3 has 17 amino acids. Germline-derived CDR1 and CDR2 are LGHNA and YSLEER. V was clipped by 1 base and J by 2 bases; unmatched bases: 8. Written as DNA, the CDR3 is TGCGCCAGCAGCCAAGGGGCGCGGGAGGCCCCCACAGATACGCAGTATTCT. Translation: CASSQGAREAPTDTQYS.

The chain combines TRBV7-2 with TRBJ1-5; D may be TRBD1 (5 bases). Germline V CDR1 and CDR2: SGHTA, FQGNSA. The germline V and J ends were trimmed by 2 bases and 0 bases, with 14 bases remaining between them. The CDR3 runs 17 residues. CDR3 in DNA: TGTGCCAGCAGCTTATCGGGGGGTGAATATAGCAATCAGCCCCAGCATTTT. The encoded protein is CASSLSGGEYSNQPQHF.

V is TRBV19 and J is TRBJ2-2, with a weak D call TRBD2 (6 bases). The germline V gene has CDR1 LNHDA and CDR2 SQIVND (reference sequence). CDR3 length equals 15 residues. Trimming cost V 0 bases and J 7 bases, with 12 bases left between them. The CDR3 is CASSIDAGSGGELFF. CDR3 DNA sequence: TGTGCCAGTAGTATAGACGCCGGGAGCGGCGGGGAGCTGTTTTTT.

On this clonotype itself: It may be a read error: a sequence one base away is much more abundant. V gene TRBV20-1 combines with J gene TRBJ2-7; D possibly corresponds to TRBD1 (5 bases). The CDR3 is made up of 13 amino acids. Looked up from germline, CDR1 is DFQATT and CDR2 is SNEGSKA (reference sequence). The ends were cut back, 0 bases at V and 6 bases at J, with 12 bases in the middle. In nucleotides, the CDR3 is TGCAGTGCTAGAGATTTAAGGGGCCCCGAGCAGTACTTC. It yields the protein CSARDLRGPEQYF.

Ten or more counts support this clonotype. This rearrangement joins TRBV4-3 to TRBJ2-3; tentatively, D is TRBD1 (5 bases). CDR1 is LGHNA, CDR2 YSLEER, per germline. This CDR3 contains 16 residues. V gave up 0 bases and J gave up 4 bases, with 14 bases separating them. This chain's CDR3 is CASSQDSSGLSDTQYF. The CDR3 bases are TGCGCCAGCAGCCAAGATTCATCAGGGCTCTCAGATACGCAGTATTTT.

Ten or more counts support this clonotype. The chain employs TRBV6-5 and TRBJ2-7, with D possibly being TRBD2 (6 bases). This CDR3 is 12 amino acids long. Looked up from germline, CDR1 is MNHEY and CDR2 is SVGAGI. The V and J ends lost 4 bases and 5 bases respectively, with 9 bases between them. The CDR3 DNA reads TGTGCCAGCAGTTGGGGAGGAAACGAGCAGTACTTC. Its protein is CASSWGGNEQYF.

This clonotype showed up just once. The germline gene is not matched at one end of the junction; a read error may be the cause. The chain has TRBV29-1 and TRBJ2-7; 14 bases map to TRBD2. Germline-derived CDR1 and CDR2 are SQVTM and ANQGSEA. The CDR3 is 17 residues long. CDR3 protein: CSVGGTSGGRSSYERCF. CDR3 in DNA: TGCAGCGTTGGTGGGACTAGCGGGGGACGGTCTTCCTACGAGCGGTGCTTC.

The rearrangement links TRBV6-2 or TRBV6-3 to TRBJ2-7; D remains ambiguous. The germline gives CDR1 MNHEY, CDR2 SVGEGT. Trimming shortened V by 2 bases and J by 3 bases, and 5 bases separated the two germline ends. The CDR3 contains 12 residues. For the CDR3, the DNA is TGTGCCAGCAGTTACCCTCTCTACGAGCAGTACTTC. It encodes CASSYPLYEQYF.

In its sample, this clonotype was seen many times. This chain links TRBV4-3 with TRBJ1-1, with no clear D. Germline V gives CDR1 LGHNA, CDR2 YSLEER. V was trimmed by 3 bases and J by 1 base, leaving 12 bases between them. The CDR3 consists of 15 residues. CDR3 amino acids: CASSQYRAKNTEAFF. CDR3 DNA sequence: TGCGCCAGCAGCCAGTACCGGGCCAAGAACACTGAAGCTTTCTTT.

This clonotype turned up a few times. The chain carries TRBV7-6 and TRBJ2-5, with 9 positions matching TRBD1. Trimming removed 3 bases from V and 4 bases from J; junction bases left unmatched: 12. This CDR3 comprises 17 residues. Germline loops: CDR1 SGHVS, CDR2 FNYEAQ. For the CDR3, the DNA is TGTGCCAGCAGCTTGAACTTCCCGGGACAGGGTGGAGAGACCCAGTACTTC. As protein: CASSLNFPGQGGETQYF.

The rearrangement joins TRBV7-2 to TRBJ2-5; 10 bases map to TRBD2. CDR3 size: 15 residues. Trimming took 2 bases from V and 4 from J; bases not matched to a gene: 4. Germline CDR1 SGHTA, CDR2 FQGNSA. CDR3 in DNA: TGTGCCAGCAGCTTAAGCGGGGGGGCTTCAGAGACCCAGTACTTC. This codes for CASSLSGGASETQYF.

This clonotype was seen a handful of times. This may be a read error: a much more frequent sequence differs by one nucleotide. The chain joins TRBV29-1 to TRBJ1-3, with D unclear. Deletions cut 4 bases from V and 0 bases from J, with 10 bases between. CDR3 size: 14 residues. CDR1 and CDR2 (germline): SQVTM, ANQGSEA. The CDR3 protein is CSVGVSISGNTIYF. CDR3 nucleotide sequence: TGCAGCGTTGGAGTAAGTATCTCTGGAAACACCATATATTTT.

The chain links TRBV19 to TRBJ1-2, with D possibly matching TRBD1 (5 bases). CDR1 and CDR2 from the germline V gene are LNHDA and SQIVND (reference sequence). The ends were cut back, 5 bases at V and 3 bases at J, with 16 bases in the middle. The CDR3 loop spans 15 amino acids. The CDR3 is CASSVSRALDYGYTF. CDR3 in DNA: TGTGCCAGTAGTGTCTCCAGGGCTCTTGACTATGGCTACACCTTC.

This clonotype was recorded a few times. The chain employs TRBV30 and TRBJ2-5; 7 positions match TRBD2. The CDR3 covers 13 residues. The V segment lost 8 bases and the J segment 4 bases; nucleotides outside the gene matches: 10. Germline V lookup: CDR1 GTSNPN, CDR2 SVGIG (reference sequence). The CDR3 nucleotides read TGTGCCGGAGGGGCGGGAGACGGAGAGACCCAGTACTTC. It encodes CAGGAGDGETQYF.

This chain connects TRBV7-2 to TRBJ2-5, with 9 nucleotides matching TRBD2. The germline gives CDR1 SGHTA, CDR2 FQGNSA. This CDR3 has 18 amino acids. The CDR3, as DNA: TGTGGCAGGAGCTTAGTGGCTAGCGGGGCGCCCCACCAAGAGACCCAGTACTTC. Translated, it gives CGRSLVASGAPHQETQYF. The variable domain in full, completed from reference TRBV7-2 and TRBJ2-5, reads GAGVSQSPSNKVTEKGKDVELRCDPISGHTALYWYRQSLGQGLEFLIYFQGNSAPDKSGLPSDRFSAERTGGSVSTLTIQRTQQEDSAVYLCGRSLVASGAPHQETQYFGPGTRLLVL.

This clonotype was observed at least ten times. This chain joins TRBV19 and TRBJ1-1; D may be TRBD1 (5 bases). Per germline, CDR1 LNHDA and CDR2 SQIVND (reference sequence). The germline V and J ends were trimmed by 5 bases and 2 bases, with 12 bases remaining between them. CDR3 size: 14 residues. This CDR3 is CASSWGTPNTEAFF. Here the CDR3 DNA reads TGTGCCAGTAGTTGGGGGACCCCTAACACTGAAGCTTTCTTT.

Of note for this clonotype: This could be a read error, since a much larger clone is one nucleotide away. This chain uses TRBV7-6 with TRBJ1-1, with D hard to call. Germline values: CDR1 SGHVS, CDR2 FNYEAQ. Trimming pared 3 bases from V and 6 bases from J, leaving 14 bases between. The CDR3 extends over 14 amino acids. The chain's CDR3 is CASSLSSGDPEAFF. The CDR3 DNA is TGTGCCAGCAGCTTGTCAAGTGGGGATCCTGAAGCTTTCTTT.

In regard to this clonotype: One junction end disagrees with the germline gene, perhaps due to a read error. CDR3 sequence reads: CSARELAGGPANTGGLFF. CDR3 DNA: TGCAGTGCTAGAGAACTAGCGGGAGGGCCCGCGAACACCGGGGGGCTGTTTTTT. The chain combines TRBV20-1 with TRBJ2-2; the match to TRBD2 covers 13 bases. The CDR3 sequence is 18 residues long. Germline CDR1 DFQATT, CDR2 SNEGSKA (reference sequence).